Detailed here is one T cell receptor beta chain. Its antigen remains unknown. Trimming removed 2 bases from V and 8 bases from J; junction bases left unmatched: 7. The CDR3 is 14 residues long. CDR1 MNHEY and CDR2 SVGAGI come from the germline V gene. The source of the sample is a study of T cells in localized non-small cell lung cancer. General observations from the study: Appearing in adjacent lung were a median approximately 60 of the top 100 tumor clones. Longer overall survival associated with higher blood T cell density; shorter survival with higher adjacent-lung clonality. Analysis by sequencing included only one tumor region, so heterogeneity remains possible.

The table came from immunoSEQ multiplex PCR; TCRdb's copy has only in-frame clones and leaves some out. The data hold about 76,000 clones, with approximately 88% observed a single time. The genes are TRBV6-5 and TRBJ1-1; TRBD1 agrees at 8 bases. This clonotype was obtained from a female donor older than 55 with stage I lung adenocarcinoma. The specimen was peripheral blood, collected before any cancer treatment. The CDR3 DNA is TGTGCCAGCAGTTACCTTCCAGGACAGGGCGAAGCTTTCTTT. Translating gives CASSYLPGQGEAFF.